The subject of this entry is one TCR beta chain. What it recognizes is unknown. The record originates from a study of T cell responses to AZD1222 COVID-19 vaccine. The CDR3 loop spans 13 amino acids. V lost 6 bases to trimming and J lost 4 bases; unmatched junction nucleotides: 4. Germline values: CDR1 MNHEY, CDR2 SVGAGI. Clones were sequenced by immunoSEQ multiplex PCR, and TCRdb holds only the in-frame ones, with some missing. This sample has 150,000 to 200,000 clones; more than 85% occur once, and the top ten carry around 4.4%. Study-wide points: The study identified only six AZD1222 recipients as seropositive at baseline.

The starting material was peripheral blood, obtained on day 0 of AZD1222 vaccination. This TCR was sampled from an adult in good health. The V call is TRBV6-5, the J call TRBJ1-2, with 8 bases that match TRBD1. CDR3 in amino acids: CASSSRGLYGYTF. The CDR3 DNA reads TGTGCCAGCAGCAGCAGGGGGCTCTATGGCTACACCTTC.